This TCR beta chain comes out of a study of long-term antiretroviral therapy in people with HIV (dated by TCRdb to 2021 to 2024). Notes on the research overall: Collection of the earliest samples took place about a decade ahead of the 2015 WHO recommendation for immediate ART, at a time when ART was typically delayed until CD4 counts fell. A retrospective serial study tested whether ART initiation and durable HIV suppression were associated with changes in peripheral blood TRB repertoire composition and diversity. From over 25 adults with confirmed HIV infection, the cohort provided 192 cryopreserved PBMC samples, gathered serially across a mean of around six years (range 1-12). Of the roughly 27 participants with HIV, ten to eleven were female. No cross-contamination during QIAcube processing turned up in test extractions that ran a monoclonal T-cell line alongside 25 to 35 polyclonal samples. Beyond this particular receptor, the publication reports: ART initiation was associated with a significant increase in TRB diversity, but diversity stayed significantly below transplant donor controls even after long-term ART. Because pre-ART samples had limited cell numbers, profiling was done on unsorted PBMC rather than on sorted CD4+ and CD8+ T cells. Inferences about post-ART repertoire changes were limited because no data were available on ART adherence, viral resistance or therapy changes. Expanded TRB clones identified before ART initiation dominated the repertoire at all time points, although this dominance fluctuated and declined in many PLHIV after ART. Samples dated from about 2004 to 2017, and the ART regimens used may be less effective than current ones. CDR3 length ranges in HIV repertoires were narrower than in controls, and network structure suggested an antigen-experienced repertoire with only a slight naive shift after ART. Owing to limited PBMC availability, only the TCR beta chain was sequenced, without alpha chain pairing.

After removal of 4 bases from V and 8 bases from J, the junction retains 4 bases not matched to a gene. CDR1 and CDR2, looked up from the germline V gene, are ENHRY and SYGVKD. CDR3 length: 13 amino acids, cysteine to phenylalanine. Just CDR3 DNA is preserved here, 39 bases in frame from base 1. On this clone: This clone's antigen is unknown. No much larger clone exists at a distance of one base, and base qualities are not known.

To be included, a participant needed at least one PBMC sample from before ART initiation plus at least two post-ART samples. Treatment was received in the United States of America by all participants with HIV. Before DNA extraction, cryopreserved samples of roughly 0.9-11 million PBMC were thawed and washed. At the time of the earliest PBMC sample, participants with HIV were aged between about 20 and 55 years. PBMC samples were contributed by each participant from 1-4 timepoints before ART initiation and 2-8 timepoints after ART initiation, with a median of 7 samples. For every participant, serial HIV viral load, CD4+ T-cell count, ART history and demographic data were obtained. Using a Qiagen kit on a QIAcube, genomic DNA was extracted from unsorted PBMC, with samples processed in batches of 12. Sequencing of the TRB variable region was done with the immunoSEQ hsTCRB v3.0 assay at survey level resolution. TRB sequencing targeted a depth of about 35,000-50,000 T-cell genomes per sample. An Illumina MiSeq with a v3 150-cycle kit was used to sequence the pooled TRB libraries. The study's own analysis went as follows. Repertoire analysis was run in R within a reproducible Nextflow workflow that covered QC, data transformation and analysis. LymphoSeq2, an R package for AIRR-Seq data exploration, was used to implement custom analyses. After excluding a handful of samples that yielded fewer than 5000 total TRB sequences, approximately 180 HIV repertoires remained for analysis. Among the roughly 200 retained HIV repertoires, 55 to 60 were collected before ART initiation and 129 after ART initiation. Repertoires were downsampled to 5000 TRB nucleotide sequences, and summary statistics were averaged over 100 downsampling iterations. Only TRB sequences with CDR3 regions of at least seven amino acids were retained for analysis. Two measures captured diversity: a Shannon entropy-derived clonality score and the Gini coefficient. In the repertoire networks, any two of the top 5000 CDR3 amino acid sequences were connected whenever the two sequences differed by an edit distance of one. For TRB CDR3 amino acid sequences, GLIPH2 was used to predict antigen specificity groups and MHC restriction. Known CMV, EBV, HIV or tissue antigen associations were flagged by matching CDR3 amino acid sequences against VDJdb and McPAS-TCR. Pre-ART, post-ART and control groups were compared with Wilcoxon signed-rank tests and Holm-Bonferroni correction. In TCRdb, the immuneACCESS table is reduced to in-frame sequences with V and J assigned. These tables do not hold every clone; where another copy was compared, an unresolved V gene accounts for under half, and the others remain unexplained. V, J and clone size were drawn from that table, and D and trimming were deduced from the DNA. The sample records approximately 32,000 clones, about four fifths of which are singletons. Clones ranked in the top ten supply 7.9% of the sample.

This sample comprised unsorted PBMCs, obtained 0.4 years before starting antiretroviral therapy. The sequence joins TRBV10-3 to TRBJ2-1, with 8 junctional bases fitting TRBD1. The source is a man aged 18 to 29 with HIV. The DNA reads as follows: TGTGCCATCAGTGGACAGGGGTTCGATGAGCAGTTCTTC. Protein translation: CAISGQGFDEQFF.